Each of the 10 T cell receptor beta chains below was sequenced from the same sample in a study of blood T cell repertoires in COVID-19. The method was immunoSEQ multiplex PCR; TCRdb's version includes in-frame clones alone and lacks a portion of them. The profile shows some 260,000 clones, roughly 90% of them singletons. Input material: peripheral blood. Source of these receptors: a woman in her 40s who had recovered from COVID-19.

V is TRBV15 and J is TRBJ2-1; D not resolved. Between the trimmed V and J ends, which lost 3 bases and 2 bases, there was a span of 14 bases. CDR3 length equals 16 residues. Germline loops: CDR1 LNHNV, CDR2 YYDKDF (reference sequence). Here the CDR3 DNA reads TGTGCCACCAGCAGCATTTCTCCGCCAGCCTACAATGAGCAGTTCTTC. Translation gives CATSSISPPAYNEQFF.

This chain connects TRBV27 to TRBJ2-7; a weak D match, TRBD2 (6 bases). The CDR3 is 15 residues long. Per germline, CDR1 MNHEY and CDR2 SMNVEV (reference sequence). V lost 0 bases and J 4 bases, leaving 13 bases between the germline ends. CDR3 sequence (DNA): TGTGCCAGCAGTTTATCTCCGGGGGATCCTTACGAGCAGTACTTC. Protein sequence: CASSLSPGDPYEQYF.

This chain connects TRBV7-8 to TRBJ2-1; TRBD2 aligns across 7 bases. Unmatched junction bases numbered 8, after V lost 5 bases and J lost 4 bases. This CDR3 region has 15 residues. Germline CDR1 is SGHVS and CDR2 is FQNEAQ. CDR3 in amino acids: CASSLWLAAYNEQFF. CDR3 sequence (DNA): TGTGCCAGCAGCCTCTGGCTAGCGGCATACAATGAGCAGTTCTTC.

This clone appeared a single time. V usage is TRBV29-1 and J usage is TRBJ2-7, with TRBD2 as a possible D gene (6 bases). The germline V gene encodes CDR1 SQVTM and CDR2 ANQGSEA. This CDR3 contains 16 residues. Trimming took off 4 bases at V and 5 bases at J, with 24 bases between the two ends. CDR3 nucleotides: TGCAGCGTTGGTCGAGTGGGAGGCGGCAGTTCCCACGAGCAGTACTTC. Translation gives CSVGRVGGGSSHEQYF.

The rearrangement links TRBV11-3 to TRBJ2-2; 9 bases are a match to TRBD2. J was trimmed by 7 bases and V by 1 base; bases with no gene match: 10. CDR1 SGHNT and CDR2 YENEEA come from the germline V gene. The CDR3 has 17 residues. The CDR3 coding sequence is TGTGCCAGCAGCTTAGGCGCCCGTCTAGCGGGGCACGGGGAGCTGTTTTTT. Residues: CASSLGARLAGHGELFF.

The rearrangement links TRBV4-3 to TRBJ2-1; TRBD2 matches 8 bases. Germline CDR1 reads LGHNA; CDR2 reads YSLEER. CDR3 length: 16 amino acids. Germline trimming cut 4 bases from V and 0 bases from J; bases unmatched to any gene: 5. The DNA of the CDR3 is TGCGCCAGCAGCCCAGACGGGGGGGGCTCCTACAATGAGCAGTTCTTC. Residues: CASSPDGGGSYNEQFF.

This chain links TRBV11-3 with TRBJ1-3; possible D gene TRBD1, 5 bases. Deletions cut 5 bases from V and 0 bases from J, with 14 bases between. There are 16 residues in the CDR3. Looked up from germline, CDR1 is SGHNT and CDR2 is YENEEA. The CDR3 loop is CASSPNRRFSGNTIYF. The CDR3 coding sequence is TGTGCCAGCAGCCCAAACAGGCGTTTCTCTGGAAACACCATATATTTT.

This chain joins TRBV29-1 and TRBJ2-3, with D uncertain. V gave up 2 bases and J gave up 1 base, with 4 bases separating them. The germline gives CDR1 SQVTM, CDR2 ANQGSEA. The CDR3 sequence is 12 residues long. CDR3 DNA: TGCAGCGTTGAACAGGGCACAGATACGCAGTATTTT. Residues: CSVEQGTDTQYF.

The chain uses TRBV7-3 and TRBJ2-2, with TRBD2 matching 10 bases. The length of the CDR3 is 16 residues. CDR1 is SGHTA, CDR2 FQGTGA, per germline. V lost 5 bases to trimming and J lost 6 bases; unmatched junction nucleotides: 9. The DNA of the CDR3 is TGTGCCAGCAGCGCCCAGCTAGCGGGAGAGGCCGGGGAGCTGTTTTTT. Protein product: CASSAQLAGEAGELFF.

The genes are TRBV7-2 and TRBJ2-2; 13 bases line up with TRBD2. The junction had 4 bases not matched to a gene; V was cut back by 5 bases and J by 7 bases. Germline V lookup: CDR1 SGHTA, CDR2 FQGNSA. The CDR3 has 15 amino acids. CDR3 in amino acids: CASSTTSGRIGELFF. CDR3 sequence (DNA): TGTGCCAGCAGCACGACTAGCGGGAGGATCGGGGAGCTGTTTTTT. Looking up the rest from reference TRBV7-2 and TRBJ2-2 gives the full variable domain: GAGVSQSPSNKVTEKGKDVELRCDPISGHTALYWYRQSLGQGLEFLIYFQGNSAPDKSGLPSDRFSAERTGGSVSTLTIQRTQQEDSAVYLCASSTTSGRIGELFFGEGSRLTVL.